The sequence of this TCR beta chain was determined in a study of cytomegalovirus exposure and HLA in healthy donors. General observations from the study: Most TCR sequences were seen very rarely across donors, but some public TCRs occurred in many. According to a later analysis, TCR clusters from the first cohort tended to co-occur in the roughly 110 validation repertoires. The investigators catalogued some 160 TCR beta chains as cytomegalovirus-associated.

Worth noting for this clone: Its cognate antigen is unknown.

In germline, CDR1 is SGHTA, CDR2 FQGTGA. V lost 5 bases and J 5 bases, leaving 6 bases between the germline ends. This CDR3 is 12 amino acids long. Sequenced by immunoSEQ multiplex PCR; TCRdb stores in-frame clones only, minus some. The sample holds under 200,000 clones, about nine tenths seen once. Sequencing input: PBMCs. This chain connects TRBV7-3 to TRBJ2-2; D call uncertain. The receptor was isolated from a woman aged 25 to 39 in good health and CMV-seronegative. CDR3 nucleotides: TGTGCCAGCAGCCTAGGAACCGGGGAGCTGTTTTTT. It codes for CASSLGTGELFF.